This TCR beta chain was observed in a study of beta chain features in type 1 diabetes. Findings and caveats of the study: TCRB CDR3 length was moderately but significantly reduced in all four CD4+ subsets of Type 1 diabetes patients. In cDNA sequencing, cells with high TCR expression could be over-represented. Here, the possible influence of HLA type (on TCRB rearrangement) remained unresolved.

The entirety of the isolated RNA underwent reverse transcription, so expressed TCRB transcripts were sequenced. The data were produced by immunoSEQ multiplex PCR, yet TCRdb's version contains in-frame clones alone and is incomplete. The repertoire includes 300,000 or so clones, less than 9.5% of them detected once, and around 0.45% sits in the top ten. CD4+ cells of the naive, central memory, regulatory and stem cell-like memory types were sorted via CD45RO/CCR7/CD25/CD127/CD95/CD27. The V end lost 1 base, the J end lost 4 bases, and 11 bases lay between the germline ends. Germline V gives CDR1 LNHNV, CDR2 YYDKDF (reference sequence). The CDR3 length is 15 residues. Points on this clone: No antigen is known for it.

Sequences were obtained from central memory CD4+ T cells from blood. The clonotype originates from a woman between 18 and 30 years old in good health. The chain has TRBV15 and TRBJ1-3; the D gene is possibly TRBD1 (5 bases). CDR3 region: CATSRGGTAGNTIYF. As DNA, the CDR3 is TGTGCCACCAGCAGAGGCGGGACTGCCGGAAACACCATATATTTT.